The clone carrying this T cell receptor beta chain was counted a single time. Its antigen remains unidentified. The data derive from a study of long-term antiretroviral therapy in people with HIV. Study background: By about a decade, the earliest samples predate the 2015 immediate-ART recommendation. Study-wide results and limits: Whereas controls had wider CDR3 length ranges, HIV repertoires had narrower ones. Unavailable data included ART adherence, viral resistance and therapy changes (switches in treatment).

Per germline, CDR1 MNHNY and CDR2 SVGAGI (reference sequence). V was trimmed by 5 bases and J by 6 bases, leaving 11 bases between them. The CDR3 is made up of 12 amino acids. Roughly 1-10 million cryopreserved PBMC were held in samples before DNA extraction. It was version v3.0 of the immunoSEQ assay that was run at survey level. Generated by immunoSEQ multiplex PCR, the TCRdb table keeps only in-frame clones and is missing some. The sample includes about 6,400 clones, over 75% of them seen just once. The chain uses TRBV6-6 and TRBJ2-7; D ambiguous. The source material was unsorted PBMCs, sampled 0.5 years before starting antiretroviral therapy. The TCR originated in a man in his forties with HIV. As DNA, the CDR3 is TGTGCCAGCAGTCAGGCCTCAAGCGAGCAGTACTTC. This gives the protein CASSQASSEQYF.